This is a list of T cell receptor beta chains from one sample in a study of blood T cell repertoires in COVID-19. Here immunoSEQ multiplex PCR was the method, and the copy in TCRdb shows in-frame clones only, minus some. Among about 110,000 clones listed, approximately 88% were seen once. The specimen sequenced was peripheral blood. All receptors come from a man aged 35-49 years with active or convalescent COVID-19. Both conserved end residues are part of each CDR3. The order of the fields is J gene, V gene, clone size, D gene, CDR3 DNA, CDR3 protein. A D gene is named only where the DNA matches it firmly. Expanded clones are given a class, and other clones once, few, many or no size at all.

>TRBJ1-5|TRBV19|.|.
TGTGCCAGTAAGGCAGGGTATAGCAATCAGCCCCAGCATTTT
CASKAGYSNQPQHF
>TRBJ2-5|TRBV28|.|.
TGTGCCAGCAGACCTCAAACCGCCGTGGAGGAGACCCAGTACTTC
CASRPQTAVEETQYF
>TRBJ1-3|TRBV19|.|.
TGTGCCAGTAGACCTCGACAGGCGGGGGACACCATATATTTT
CASRPRQAGDTIYF
>TRBJ2-7|TRBV11-2|.|.
TGTGCCAGCAGCACAAGACAACACGAGCAGTACTTC
CASSTRQHEQYF
>TRBJ2-7|TRBV14|.|.
TGTGCCAGCAGCCCGCAAGTCGGGTCCTACGAGCAGTACTTC
CASSPQVGSYEQYF
>TRBJ1-5|TRBV30|.|TRBD1
TGTGCCTGGTCGGGGACAGTCAATCAGCCCCAGCATTTT
CAWSGTVNQPQHF
>TRBJ2-1|TRBV5-1|.|.
TGCGCCAGCAGCTGGACAAGCTACAGCTCCTACAATGAGCAGTTCTTC
CASSWTSYSSYNEQFF
>TRBJ1-2|TRBV5-6|.|.
TGTGCCAGCAGCTTACAGGAGAACTATGGCTACACCTTC
CASSLQENYGYTF
>TRBJ2-1|TRBV7-3|.|.
TGTGCCAGCAGCTTTGGGGGACTTTTCAATGAGCAGTTCTTC
CASSFGGLFNEQFF
>TRBJ2-7|TRBV27|.|TRBD1
TGTGCCAGCAGTTTCCTGGGGGGACAGGGGGGCGAGCAGTACTTC
CASSFLGGQGGEQYF
>TRBJ1-6|TRBV28|.|.
TGTGCCAGCGGGGTAGCCTGGGGCTCACCCCTCCACTTT
CASGVAWGSPLHF
>TRBJ2-7|TRBV5-1|.|.
TGCGCCAGCAGCGTGGAGGGGTCCTACGAGCAGTACTTC
CASSVEGSYEQYF
>TRBJ1-6|TRBV4-3|.|TRBD1
TGCGCCAGCAGCCCTGGGACAGGGGATGATTCACCCCTCCACTTT
CASSPGTGDDSPLHF
>TRBJ1-4|TRBV10-3|.|.
TGTGCCATCAGTGACAACACAGGCCTTAATGAAAAACTGTTTTTT
CAISDNTGLNEKLFF
>TRBJ2-1|TRBV6-2/TRBV6-3|.|.
TGTGCCAGCAGTTGGGCCTCCTACAATGAGCAGTTCTTC
CASSWASYNEQFF
>TRBJ1-1|TRBV6-5|once|.
TGTGCCAGCAGTTACTCTAGGGCGGGGTCCACTGAAGCTTTCTTT
CASSYSRAGSTEAFF
>TRBJ2-4|TRBV7-2|.|.
TGTGCCAGCAGCCATAGCAGGGGAGCCAAAAACATTCAGTACTTC
CASSHSRGAKNIQYF
>TRBJ2-1|TRBV6-6|.|.
TGTGCCAGCTTGTCAGGGGATCACAATGAGCAGTTCTTC
CASLSGDHNEQFF
>TRBJ1-6|TRBV6-6|few|.
TGTGCCAGCACCCACGCGGGTCAAGGGCCCCTCCACTTT
CASTHAGQGPLHF
>TRBJ2-3|TRBV7-2|few|TRBD2
TGTGCCAGCAGCCTATATGGACTAGCCACAGATACGCAGTATTTT
CASSLYGLATDTQYF
>TRBJ1-2|TRBV4-1|.|.
TGCGCCAGCAGCCAAGATCCCGACGCTAGATATGGCTACACCTTC
CASSQDPDARYGYTF
>TRBJ2-1|TRBV28|.|.
TGTGCCAGCAGTTCGCCCATAGCGGACCGCTCCTACAATGAGCAGTTCTTC
CASSSPIADRSYNEQFF
>TRBJ2-7|TRBV7-3|.|TRBD1
TGTGCCAGCAGCTCCGACAGGGGTTACGAGCAGTACTTC
CASSSDRGYEQYF
>TRBJ2-6|TRBV28|.|.
TGTGCGTCCCTTGGACATGGCCGGGCCAACGTCCTGACTTTC
CASLGHGRANVLTF
>TRBJ2-3|TRBV6-4|.|TRBD2
TGTGCCAGCGGGACTACCCTCACAGATACGCAGTATTTT
CASGTTLTDTQYF
>TRBJ2-1|TRBV28|.|.
TGTGCCAGTGAACTCGGGAGCTCCTACAATGAGCAGTTCTTC
CASELGSSYNEQFF
>TRBJ1-1|TRBV30|.|.
TGTGCCTGGAGCAGGGAGGCTTCTGAAGCTTTCTTT
CAWSREASEAFF
>TRBJ2-7|TRBV14|.|.
TGTGCCAGCAGCCAAGTCCCGGGACTTTACGAGCAGTACTTC
CASSQVPGLYEQYF